This TCR beta chain was observed in a study of cytomegalovirus exposure and HLA in healthy donors. The study's findings and limits: According to the study, some 160 TCR beta chains were cytomegalovirus-associated. Later analysis suggested most CMV-associated TCR beta chains were HLA-restricted.

This clone turned up a few times. Its target is not known. The same CDR3 is also encoded by other DNA sequences in this sample. With 60 Vbeta and 13 Jbeta primers, the PCR was carried out. TCRdb's table, derived via immunoSEQ multiplex PCR, lists solely in-frame clones and lacks some. The table has about 78,000 clones, 55% to 75% seen once; the top ten hold 5.7%. CDR1 and CDR2 (germline): SGHNT, YENEEA. CDR3 length: 16 residues. V shed 0 bases and J 3 bases; nucleotides not matched to a gene: 5. The sample consisted of PBMCs. The chain recombines TRBV11-3 with TRBJ2-3; the match to TRBD2 covers 8 bases. The sequence came from a man aged 25-45 years in good health and CMV-seropositive. The CDR3 region has the DNA TGTGCCAGCAGCTTAGAAGCGGGAGAGGGGACAGATACGCAGTATTTT. Translation gives CASSLEAGEGTDTQYF.